Listed here are 31 T cell receptor beta chains from one sample, sequenced in a study of blood T cell repertoires in COVID-19. Produced via immunoSEQ multiplex PCR; TCRdb's table is partial and in-frame only. The table shows 150,000 to 200,000 clones, with 70% to 85% occurring only once. Input material: peripheral blood. The source of these receptors is a woman aged 25 to 45 with acute or convalescent COVID-19.

This clone occurred a few times. The V and J genes are TRBV6-2 or TRBV6-3 and TRBJ1-2; 8 bases are a match to TRBD1. Germline V gene data show CDR1 as MNHEY and CDR2 as SVGEGT. V lost 5 bases to trimming and J lost 5 bases; unmatched junction nucleotides: 4. CDR3 length equals 13 residues. The CDR3 DNA follows: TGTGCCAGCAGTGGGACAGGTTTATATGGCTACACCTTC. Residues: CASSGTGLYGYTF.

The rearrangement uses TRBV18 and TRBJ1-2; D possibly corresponds to TRBD1 (5 bases). Trimming pared 3 bases from V and 8 bases from J, leaving 13 bases between. Per germline, CDR1 KGHSH and CDR2 LQKENI. The CDR3 has 13 amino acids. CDR3 amino acids: CASSPQGWEGYTF. The CDR3 DNA reads as TGTGCCAGCTCACCGCAGGGTTGGGAAGGCTACACCTTC.

This sequence joins TRBV6-5 and TRBJ2-3; D gene ambiguous. Germline lookup yields CDR1 MNHEY and CDR2 SVGAGI. V lost 2 bases and J 9 bases, leaving 6 bases between the germline ends. The CDR3 has 11 residues. The CDR3 DNA is TGTGCCAGCAGTTACGATCGGACGCAGTATTTT. Translated: CASSYDRTQYF.

This chain links TRBV27 with TRBJ1-6, with TRBD1 matching 7 bases. The trim removed 5 bases at V and 5 bases at J, leaving 9 bases unmatched. Germline loops: CDR1 MNHEY, CDR2 SMNVEV (reference sequence). This CDR3 contains 16 residues. The CDR3 bases are TGTGCCAGCAGTCCCCAGGGACAGACGAATAATTCACCCCTCCACTTT. It is translated as CASSPQGQTNNSPLHF.

The rearrangement joins TRBV3-1 (or the pseudogene TRBV3-2) to TRBJ2-1; no clear D gene. Germline assignment: CDR1 LGHDT and CDR2 YNNKEL (reference sequence). The CDR3 contains 19 residues. Trimming pared 0 bases from V and 2 bases from J, leaving 20 bases between. CDR3 DNA: TGTGCCAGCAGCCAAGATCGGCCCAGCGTCCAAAGGCCCTACAATGAGCAGTTCTTC. This sequence encodes CASSQDRPSVQRPYNEQFF.

The gene calls are TRBV12-5 and TRBJ1-2; D is unclear. Per the germline V gene, CDR1 is LGHNT and CDR2 is FRNRAP. The CDR3 has 15 amino acids. V gave up 1 base and J gave up 2 bases, with 11 bases separating them. CDR3 in amino acids: CASGLDRGRNYGYTF. In nucleotides, the CDR3 is TGTGCTAGTGGTTTGGACAGAGGGAGAAACTATGGCTACACCTTC. The full variable domain, its missing parts supplied by reference TRBV12-5 and TRBJ1-2, is DARVTQTPRHKVTEMGQEVTMRCQPILGHNTVFWYRQTMMQGLELLAYFRNRAPLDDSGMPKDRFSAEMPDATLATLKIQPSEPRDSAVYFCASGLDRGRNYGYTFGSGTRLTVV.

This chain connects TRBV5-1 to TRBJ2-7; D remains ambiguous. Per germline, CDR1 SGHRS and CDR2 YFSETQ. The CDR3 has 11 amino acids. Trimming took 0 bases from V and 6 from J, leaving 4 bases between them. CDR3: CASSLGGEQYF. CDR3 in DNA: TGCGCCAGCAGCTTGGGAGGCGAGCAGTACTTC.

CDR3 in DNA: TGTGCCAGCACCGCTTTTAACAGGGGGGGAGAGACCCAGTACTTC. Amino acids: CASTAFNRGGETQYF. This rearrangement joins TRBV5-4 to TRBJ2-5, with D perhaps TRBD1 (8 bases). The CDR3 covers 15 residues. V lost 6 bases to trimming and J lost 4 bases, with 19 bases between them. Per germline, CDR1 SGHNT and CDR2 YYREEE (reference sequence).

The chain links TRBV28 to TRBJ1-2, with 9 bases matching TRBD1. This CDR3 contains 15 residues. Trimming cost V 5 bases and J 4 bases; bases outside gene matches: 8. Germline V gene data show CDR1 as MDHEN and CDR2 as SYDVKM. CDR3 nucleotides: TGTGCCAGCAGTACACCGGGACAGGGTTCCTATGGCTACACCTTC. This translates into CASSTPGQGSYGYTF.

The chain uses TRBV6-5 and TRBJ1-1; D might be TRBD1 (5 bases). CDR1 is MNHEY and CDR2 is SVGAGI in the germline V gene. Trimming left V 6 bases short and J 11 bases short, with 16 bases between. This CDR3 contains 12 residues. The DNA of the CDR3 is TGTGCCAGCAGACTGGACATGGGTATTGCTTTCTTT. This codes for CASRLDMGIAFF.

The chain couples TRBV27 to TRBJ2-1; weak D call: TRBD2 (6 bases). The CDR3 runs 17 residues. V lost 6 bases and J lost 8, with 26 bases in between. Germline values: CDR1 MNHEY, CDR2 SMNVEV (reference sequence). The CDR3 sequence is CASSTRFTGTQGYEQFF. DNA for the CDR3: TGTGCCAGCAGCACACGTTTTACCGGGACTCAGGGCTATGAGCAGTTCTTC.

The chain has TRBV3-1 (or the pseudogene TRBV3-2) and TRBJ1-3; TRBD1 might be the D (5 bases). V dropped 2 bases and J dropped 7 bases, with 12 bases sitting between them. The length of the CDR3 is 14 residues. Germline V CDR1 and CDR2: LGHDT, YNNKEL (reference sequence). The CDR3 region is CASSQRGLGNTIYF. CDR3 nucleotide sequence: TGTGCCAGCAGCCAAAGGGGATTGGGGAACACCATATATTTT.

The chain has TRBV10-3 and TRBJ2-7, with D perhaps TRBD2 (6 bases). CDR1 ENHRY and CDR2 SYGVKD come from the germline V gene. V gave up 8 bases and J gave up 5 bases, with 16 bases separating them. The CDR3 totals 13 residues. CDR3 coding DNA: TGTGCCATCGAGTCCGGGAGTTCCCACGAGCAGTACTTC. It codes for CAIESGSSHEQYF.

V and J are TRBV2 and TRBJ1-4; 7 nucleotides align to TRBD1. This CDR3 comprises 17 residues. The germline V gene encodes CDR1 SNHLY and CDR2 FYNNEI. V gave up 6 bases and J gave up 3 bases; unmatched junction bases: 13. CDR3 amino acids: CASRERPHDRANEKLFF. The CDR3 region has the DNA TGTGCCAGCAGAGAACGGCCCCACGACAGGGCTAATGAAAAACTGTTTTTT.

The chain couples TRBV9 to TRBJ1-2; D unresolved. The V end lost 0 bases, the J end lost 6 bases, and 18 bases lay between the germline ends. This CDR3 is 16 amino acids long. Germline values: CDR1 SGDLS, CDR2 YYNGEE. DNA for the CDR3: TGTGCCAGCAGCGTAGCCCCTTCTCGAGGGAAAAATGGCTACACCTTC. Translated: CASSVAPSRGKNGYTF.

The chain has TRBV18 and TRBJ2-1, with a tentative D call TRBD2 (6 bases). The CDR3 is made up of 16 amino acids. Between the trimmed V and J ends, which lost 3 bases and 0 bases, there was a span of 12 bases. Germline values: CDR1 KGHSH, CDR2 LQKENI. DNA of the CDR3: TGTGCCAGCTCACCCTCAACTAGCTTCTCCTACAATGAGCAGTTCTTC. This encodes CASSPSTSFSYNEQFF.

J is TRBJ1-5 and V is TRBV7-9, with D uncertain. Germline V gene lookup returns CDR1 SEHNR and CDR2 FQNEAQ (reference sequence). The V and J ends lost 5 bases and 1 base respectively, with 21 bases between them. The CDR3 extends over 18 amino acids. As DNA, the CDR3 is TGTGCCAGCAGCCTATACGGCGGAGGAGTAGAGAGCAATCAGCCCCAGCATTTT. Its translation: CASSLYGGGVESNQPQHF.

The chain employs TRBV6-5 and TRBJ2-1, with unresolved D. Per germline, CDR1 MNHEY and CDR2 SVGAGI. The CDR3 has 11 residues. The V end lost 8 bases, the J end lost 15 bases, and 17 bases lay between the germline ends. The CDR3 sequence is CASVRLPLMFF. CDR3 sequence (DNA): TGTGCCAGCGTCAGATTGCCCCTGATGTTCTTC.

The chain carries TRBV6-5 and TRBJ1-5; D remains unclear. The V gene lost 6 bases and the J gene lost 4 bases, with 16 bases spanning the gap. This CDR3 has 15 amino acids. Germline-derived CDR1 and CDR2 are MNHEY and SVGAGI. The CDR3 here is CASSDDGRGNQPQHF. In nucleotides, the CDR3 is TGTGCCAGCAGCGATGACGGCCGGGGAAATCAGCCCCAGCATTTT.

The J gene is TRBJ1-2, the V gene TRBV4-3, with D unresolved. The CDR3 runs to 15 residues. Trimming took 0 bases from V and 7 from J, leaving 15 bases between them. Germline loops: CDR1 LGHNA, CDR2 YSLEER. CDR3 nucleotide sequence: TGCGCCAGCAGCCAAGATGATCCGGGTCTTCTTGGCTACACCTTC. This gives the protein CASSQDDPGLLGYTF.

The V call is TRBV9, the J call TRBJ2-3; the D gene is possibly TRBD2 (5 bases). CDR3 length equals 15 residues. Trimming cost V 0 bases and J 0 bases, with 8 bases left between them. Germline values: CDR1 SGDLS, CDR2 YYNGEE. CDR3 amino acids: CASSVASMSTDTQYF. In nucleotides, the CDR3 is TGTGCCAGCAGCGTAGCTAGCATGAGCACAGATACGCAGTATTTT.

The chain combines TRBV11-3 with TRBJ2-1; 7 bases fit TRBD2. This CDR3 has 13 residues. V lost 5 bases to trimming and J lost 8 bases; unmatched junction nucleotides: 6. Germline V CDR1 and CDR2: SGHNT, YENEEA. CDR3 bases: TGTGCCAGCAGCCCCCAGGGAGGGGATGAGCAGTTCTTC. Translation gives CASSPQGGDEQFF.

V usage is TRBV6-4 and J usage is TRBJ1-1; TRBD1 matches at 11 bases. Germline CDR1 reads MRHNA; CDR2 reads SNTAGT. The CDR3 length is 15 residues. Trimming took 8 bases from V and 3 from J; bases not matched to a gene: 8. The DNA of the CDR3 is TGTGCCAGCCCAAGACCGGGACAGGGGGACACTGAAGCTTTCTTT. Protein: CASPRPGQGDTEAFF.

The chain joins TRBV6-5 to TRBJ2-7, with D maybe TRBD1 (5 bases). Germline CDR1 MNHEY, CDR2 SVGAGI. Trimming took 2 bases from V and 9 from J, leaving 20 bases between them. CDR3 length equals 15 residues. In nucleotides, the CDR3 is TGTGCCAGCAGTTACCCACAACAGGCCATATTCGGGCAGTACTTC. Translating it yields CASSYPQQAIFGQYF.

The genes are TRBV7-2 and TRBJ2-7; D remains unclear. The CDR3 spans 17 residues. V was cut by 0 bases and J by 0 bases, with 15 bases left in between. Germline assignment: CDR1 SGHTA and CDR2 FQGNSA. The CDR3 coding sequence is TGTGCCAGCAGCTTAGCTAGGATAGCAAAGAGCTCCTACGAGCAGTACTTC. It encodes CASSLARIAKSSYEQYF.

The chain is built from TRBV5-1 and TRBJ2-6, with TRBD2 matching over 7 bases. This CDR3 comprises 15 residues. Per the germline V gene, CDR1 is SGHRS and CDR2 is YFSETQ. The V gene end was trimmed by 0 bases and the J gene end by 9 bases; junction bases not matched to a gene: 6. CDR3 coding DNA: TGCGCCAGCAGCTTGGCGGGAGGTGGCGTCAACGTCCTGACTTTC. Translated: CASSLAGGGVNVLTF.

The V gene is TRBV11-2, the J gene TRBJ2-2; the match to TRBD2 covers 7 bases. Germline lookup yields CDR1 SGHAT and CDR2 FQNNGV. With 3 bases clipped from V and 1 base from J, the junction kept 11 bases outside the gene matches. The CDR3 contains 18 residues. The CDR3 DNA reads as TGTGCCAGCAGCTTTCCCCGGGGGAGGGCCGAGAACACCGGGGAGCTGTTTTTT. It translates to CASSFPRGRAENTGELFF.

CDR3: CASSQDRGYNYGYTF. For the CDR3, the DNA is TGTGCCAGCAGCCAAGACAGGGGGTACAACTATGGCTACACCTTC. The rearrangement uses TRBV14 and TRBJ1-2, with TRBD1 matching over 7 bases. From germline, CDR1 is SGHDN and CDR2 FVKESK. The CDR3 runs 15 residues. J lost 2 bases, V lost 0 bases, and 3 bases had no gene match.

V usage is TRBV5-4 and J usage is TRBJ2-1; 10 bases map to TRBD1. Looked up from germline, CDR1 is SGHNT and CDR2 is YYREEE (reference sequence). The junction had 12 bases not matched to a gene; V was cut back by 4 bases and J by 14 bases. CDR3 length equals 14 residues. CDR3 protein: CASSHWTGGEEKFF. CDR3 bases: TGTGCCAGCAGCCACTGGACAGGGGGGGAAGAGAAGTTCTTC. The full variable domain, with the rest looked up from reference TRBV5-4 and TRBJ2-1, is ETGVTQSPTHLIKTRGQQVTLRCSSQSGHNTVSWYQQALGQGPQFIFQYYREEENGRGNFPPRFSGLQFPNYSSELNVNALELDDSALYLCASSHWTGGEEKFFGPGTRLTVL.

The V gene is TRBV27, the J gene TRBJ2-1; TRBD1 might be the D (5 bases). The ends were cut back, 7 bases at V and 7 bases at J, with 20 bases in the middle. CDR1 and CDR2 from the germline V gene are MNHEY and SMNVEV (reference sequence). The CDR3 covers 15 residues. DNA for the CDR3: TGTGCCAGCACCACCACACCCTCCAGGGTGAATGAGCAGTTCTTC. As protein: CASTTTPSRVNEQFF.

The chain employs TRBV6-2 or TRBV6-3 and TRBJ1-2, with 8 bases identical to TRBD1. CDR3 size: 14 residues. Germline trimming cut 0 bases from V and 7 bases from J; bases unmatched to any gene: 4. In germline, CDR1 is MNHEY, CDR2 SVGEGT. In nucleotides, the CDR3 is TGTGCCAGCAGTTACTCGACAGGGGCAGGTGGCTACACCTTC. Protein: CASSYSTGAGGYTF.